Listed below are T cell receptor beta chains from one sample, sequenced in a study of blood T cell repertoires in COVID-19. Measured with immunoSEQ multiplex PCR; TCRdb has only the in-frame clones, and not every one. Of under 300,000 clones listed, approximately 82% were seen once; the top ten hold about 5%. Sequenced sample: peripheral blood. Source of these receptors: a man between 60 and 75 years old who had recovered from COVID-19. Each CDR3 is given with its conserved first and last residue. The D gene is left open where the match is weak. The size field is filled for only some rows; it gives once, few, many or a size class.

v_gene	abundance	d_gene	j_gene	CDR3nt	CDR3aa
TRBV18	NA	NA	TRBJ1-4	TGTGCCAGCTCACCAAGACAGGCGGATAATGAAAAACTGTTTTTT	CASSPRQADNEKLFF
TRBV5-4	NA	NA	TRBJ2-1	TGTGCCAGCAGCTTGCGCCTAGCGAAAAACAATGAGCAGTTCTTC	CASSLRLAKNNEQFF
TRBV28	NA	NA	TRBJ1-4	TGTGCCAGCGGGGCGGTGGCAGGTGTTAATGAAAAACTGTTTTTT	CASGAVAGVNEKLFF
TRBV12-5	NA	NA	TRBJ1-2	TGTGCTAGTGGGGACTGGACTAACTATGGCTACACCTTC	CASGDWTNYGYTF
TRBV2	NA	TRBD1	TRBJ2-1	TGTGCCAGCAGTGAAGTGCAGGGGGCGGTCAATGAGCAGTTCTTC	CASSEVQGAVNEQFF
TRBV10-2	NA	TRBD2	TRBJ2-5	TGCGCCAGCAGTGAAAACAGACTAGCGGGTCGAGAGACCCAGTACTTC	CASSENRLAGRETQYF
TRBV6-1	NA	NA	TRBJ2-1	TGTGCCAGCAGTGAAGTTGGAGGGGTTGGCGATGAGCAGTTCTTC	CASSEVGGVGDEQFF
TRBV7-2	NA	NA	TRBJ2-7	TGTGCCAGCAGCTTAGCCCCCAGGGAACCCTACGAGCAGTACTTC	CASSLAPREPYEQYF
TRBV5-6	NA	TRBD2	TRBJ2-3	TGTGCCAGCAGCCCGGGGGACTACACAGATACGCAGTATTTT	CASSPGDYTDTQYF
TRBV4-1	NA	NA	TRBJ2-1	TGCGCCAGCAGCTTATCCTTTGACTTCTCCTACAATGAGCAGTTCTTC	CASSLSFDFSYNEQFF
TRBV7-9	NA	NA	TRBJ2-5	TGTGCCAGCAGCTTAGTGCAGGTTAAGACCCAGTACTTC	CASSLVQVKTQYF
TRBV28	NA	TRBD1	TRBJ1-2	TGTGCCAGCAGCACCGGGACAGGGACCGGCTACACCTTC	CASSTGTGTGYTF
TRBV6-5	NA	TRBD1	TRBJ2-7	TGTGCCAGCAGTAAGTCGTCAGGGGGTTTTTACGAGCAGTACTTC	CASSKSSGGFYEQYF
TRBV28	NA	NA	TRBJ1-1	TGTGCCAGCAGCCCGGGGATGCCGAAGAAGGCTTTCTTT	CASSPGMPKKAFF
TRBV5-6	NA	NA	TRBJ1-3	TGTGCCAGCAGCGAATGGACACCTTCTGGAAACACCATATATTTT	CASSEWTPSGNTIYF
TRBV4-1	NA	TRBD2	TRBJ2-5	TGCGCCAGCAGCCAAGATTATAAGCGGGGGGTTCAAAAAGAGGGGACCCAGTACTTC	CASSQDYKRGVQKEGTQYF
TRBV14	once	NA	TRBJ1-6	TGTGCCAGCAGCCTTGGTACGGGGTATAATTCACCCCTCCACTTT	CASSLGTGYNSPLHF
TRBV7-3	NA	NA	TRBJ2-2	TGTGCCAGCAGCTTAATATCCGGCGGGGTCGGCACCGGGGAGCTGTTTTTT	CASSLISGGVGTGELFF
TRBV30	NA	NA	TRBJ2-7	TGTGCCTGGCAAACCACTACGAAGCAGTACTTC	CAWQTTTKQYF
TRBV6-1	NA	NA	TRBJ2-6	TGTGCCAGCAGTGAACGGAGGGGAAGAGGTTCTGGGGCCAACGTCCTGACTTTC	CASSERRGRGSGANVLTF
TRBV3-1/TRBV3-2	few	TRBD2	TRBJ2-2	TGTGCCAGCAGCCATGAGGGACTAGCGGCGAACACCGGGGAGCTGTTTTTT	CASSHEGLAANTGELFF
TRBV14	once	NA	TRBJ1-1	TGTGCCAGCAGCCAAGTGGGCCTTATGAACACTGAAGCTTTCTTT	CASSQVGLMNTEAFF
TRBV5-1	NA	NA	TRBJ1-2	TGCGCCAGCAGCTTGTCTGGTTCGGATGCCGGGGTTAACTATGGCTACACCTTC	CASSLSGSDAGVNYGYTF
TRBV13	NA	TRBD2	TRBJ2-3	TGTGCCAGCAGCGACCGCCAACCGGGGGGGCGCACAGATACGCAGTATTTT	CASSDRQPGGRTDTQYF
TRBV19	NA	TRBD1	TRBJ1-4	TGTGCCAGTAGGGCGGACAGGGGAACTAATGAAAAACTGTTTTTT	CASRADRGTNEKLFF
TRBV5-6	NA	TRBD2	TRBJ2-1	TGTGCCAGCAGCTTGGCCCTGGCTAGCGGGAGGGGCTCGGATGAGCAGTTCTTC	CASSLALASGRGSDEQFF
TRBV2	NA	NA	TRBJ2-2	TGTGCCAGCACCAAAAGGGGCAGGGACACCGGGGAGCTGTTTTTT	CASTKRGRDTGELFF
TRBV7-9	NA	TRBD1	TRBJ1-4	TGTGCCAGCAGCGTTGAGGGGGCCTTGACTAATGAAAAACTGTTTTTT	CASSVEGALTNEKLFF
TRBV9	NA	NA	TRBJ2-7	TGTGCCAGCAGCGTCGTGGAGAGCTCCTACGAGCAGTACTTC	CASSVVESSYEQYF
TRBV5-1	NA	NA	TRBJ2-3	TGCGCCAGCAGCTTGGAGGTGGGACTTAGAGATACGCAGTATTTT	CASSLEVGLRDTQYF
TRBV30	NA	NA	TRBJ1-1	TGTGCCTGGGGATACCGACAGATCGGACCTGAAGCTTTCTTT	CAWGYRQIGPEAFF
TRBV5-5	NA	NA	TRBJ2-5	TGTGCCAGCAGCTTTAGCTCGGAGACCCAGTACTTC	CASSFSSETQYF
TRBV5-1	NA	TRBD1	TRBJ1-1	TGCGCCAGCAGCCCGGGGGACAGGGCGGGACACCTAAAAAAAGCTTTCTTT	CASSPGDRAGHLKKAFF
TRBV30	NA	NA	TRBJ2-7	TGTGCCTGGGGGCCGGGATCGGGGAACTACGAGCAGTACTTC	CAWGPGSGNYEQYF
TRBV27	NA	NA	TRBJ2-7	TGTGCCAGCAGCCGGCGGAGGGGGGGGACTGACTACGAGCAGTACTTC	CASSRRRGGTDYEQYF
TRBV2	NA	NA	TRBJ2-3	TGTGCCAGCACGACAGATACGCAGTATTTT	CASTTDTQYF
TRBV18	NA	NA	TRBJ1-2	TGTGCCAGCTCACCAGACAAAAACTATGGCTACACCTTC	CASSPDKNYGYTF
TRBV29-1	NA	TRBD2	TRBJ2-7	TGCAGCGTTACCGCGGGAGGAAGTTCCTACGAGCAGTACTTC	CSVTAGGSSYEQYF
TRBV11-2	NA	NA	TRBJ2-1	TGTGCCAGCAGCTTAGATCACGGCAGGGTCTATGAGCAGTTCTTC	CASSLDHGRVYEQFF
TRBV5-1	NA	NA	TRBJ1-5	TGCGCCAGCAGCTTGATTATCTTGTCGGTCTATAGCAATCAGCCCCAGCATTTT	CASSLIILSVYSNQPQHF
TRBV5-1	NA	TRBD1	TRBJ2-2	TGCGCCAGCAGCCCGGGACAGCTAAACACCGGGGAGCTGTTTTTT	CASSPGQLNTGELFF
TRBV7-9	NA	TRBD2	TRBJ2-1	TGTGCCAGCAGCTCTAGGTCTATACTAGCGAGCTCCTACAATGAGCAGTTCTTC	CASSSRSILASSYNEQFF
TRBV29-1	once	TRBD2	TRBJ2-3	TGCAGCGTTGTCCTACTAGCGGGAAACACAGATACGCAGTATTTT	CSVVLLAGNTDTQYF
TRBV12-3/TRBV12-4	once	NA	TRBJ2-7	TGTGCCAGCAGGCACAGGCCCTCCTACGAGCAGTACTTC	CASRHRPSYEQYF
TRBV28	few	TRBD1	TRBJ2-7	TGTGCCAGCCTCGCTCTGGGGACAGGGGGCCAGTACTTC	CASLALGTGGQYF
TRBV7-2	NA	TRBD2	TRBJ2-4	TGTGCCAGCAGCTCCCTAGCGGGGACCAAAAACATTCAGTACTTC	CASSSLAGTKNIQYF
TRBV18	NA	TRBD1	TRBJ2-5	TGTGCCAGCTCACCCTTTGGACAGGGCCCCCAAGAGACCCAGTACTTC	CASSPFGQGPQETQYF
TRBV4-1	NA	TRBD2	TRBJ2-1	TGCGCCAGCAGCCAAGTAGGGACTAGCGGTAGTCGGGATGAGCAGTTCTTC	CASSQVGTSGSRDEQFF
TRBV29-1	once	NA	TRBJ2-7	TGCAGCGTTGACTTACCAGGGACCTACGAGCAGTACTTC	CSVDLPGTYEQYF
TRBV5-1	NA	NA	TRBJ2-5	TGCGCCAGCAGCTTGTGGGGCTTGGGAGAGACCCAGTACTTC	CASSLWGLGETQYF
TRBV5-1	NA	TRBD2	TRBJ2-1	TGCGCCAGCAGCGCAGCGGGAGTATCCTACAATGAGCAGTTCTTC	CASSAAGVSYNEQFF
TRBV6-2/TRBV6-3	NA	TRBD2	TRBJ2-5	TGTGCCAGCAGTCCCCTCGGTGGCGGGAGTTCAGAGACCCAGTACTTC	CASSPLGGGSSETQYF
TRBV6-1	NA	NA	TRBJ2-1	TGTGCCAGCAGTGAAGTTGGAGGGAATGTGTATGAGCAGTTCTTC	CASSEVGGNVYEQFF
TRBV9	NA	TRBD1	TRBJ2-2	TGTGCCAGCAGCACCGGGACAGGAAGCTCCGGGGAGCTGTTTTTT	CASSTGTGSSGELFF
TRBV12-5	NA	TRBD1	TRBJ2-5	TGTGCTAGTGGTTTGGGGACAGGGGGAGGAGAGGAGACCCAGTACTTC	CASGLGTGGGEETQYF
TRBV7-9	NA	NA	TRBJ1-6	TGTGCCAGCAGCTTAGTTGAGAATAATTCACCCCTCCACTTT	CASSLVENNSPLHF
TRBV5-6	NA	TRBD1	TRBJ2-1	TGTGCCAGCAGCGACCGGACGGACAGGTTCGACAATGAGCAGTTCTTC	CASSDRTDRFDNEQFF
TRBV12-3/TRBV12-4	NA	NA	TRBJ1-2	TGTGCCAGCAGTTTAAGGGGGAACTATGGCTACACCTTC	CASSLRGNYGYTF
TRBV5-1	NA	TRBD1	TRBJ1-4	TGCGCCAGCCGACTTCAGGGGGGATTTAATGAAAAACTGTTTTTT	CASRLQGGFNEKLFF
TRBV7-3	NA	NA	TRBJ2-2	TGTGCCAGCAGCTTAACAGGGAGGAACACCGGGGAGCTGTTTTTT	CASSLTGRNTGELFF